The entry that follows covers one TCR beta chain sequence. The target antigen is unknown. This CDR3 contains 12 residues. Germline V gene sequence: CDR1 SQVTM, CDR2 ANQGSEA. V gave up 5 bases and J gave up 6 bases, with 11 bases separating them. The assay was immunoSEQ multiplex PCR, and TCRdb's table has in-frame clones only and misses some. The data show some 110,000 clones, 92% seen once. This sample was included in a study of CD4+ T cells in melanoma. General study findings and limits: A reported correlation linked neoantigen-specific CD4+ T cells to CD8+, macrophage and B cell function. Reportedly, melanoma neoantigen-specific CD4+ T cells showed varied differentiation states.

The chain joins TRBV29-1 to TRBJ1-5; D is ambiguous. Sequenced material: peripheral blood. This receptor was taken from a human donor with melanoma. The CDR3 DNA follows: TGCAGCGTTCGTGAGTCCAGTCAGCCCCAGCATTTT. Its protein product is CSVRESSQPQHF.